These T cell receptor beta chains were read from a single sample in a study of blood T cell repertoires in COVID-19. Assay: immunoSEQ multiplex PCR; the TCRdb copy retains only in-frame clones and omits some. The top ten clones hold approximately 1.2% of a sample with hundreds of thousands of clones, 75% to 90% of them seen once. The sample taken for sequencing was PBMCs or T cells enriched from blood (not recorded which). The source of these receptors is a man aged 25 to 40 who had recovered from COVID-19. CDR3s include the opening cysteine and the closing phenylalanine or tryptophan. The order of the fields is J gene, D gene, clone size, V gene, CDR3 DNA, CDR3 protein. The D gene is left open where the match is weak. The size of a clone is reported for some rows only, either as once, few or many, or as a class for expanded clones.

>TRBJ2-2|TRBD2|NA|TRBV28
TGTGCCAGCACCCTTCTAGCGGGTTCCAACACCGGGGAGCTGTTTTTT
CASTLLAGSNTGELFF
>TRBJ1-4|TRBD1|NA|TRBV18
TGTGCCAGCTCACCACGGGACAGGGCAACCGTTAATGAAAAACTGTTTTTT
CASSPRDRATVNEKLFF
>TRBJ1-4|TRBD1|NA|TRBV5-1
TGCGCCAGCAGCGGAGGACAGGGGGAAAAACTGTTTTTT
CASSGGQGEKLFF
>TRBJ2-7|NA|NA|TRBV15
TGTGCCACCAGCAGAGATCTGGGCTCCGAGCAGTACTTC
CATSRDLGSEQYF
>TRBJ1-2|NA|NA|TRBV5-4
TGTGCCAGCAGCTTGGGACAGCCATATGGCTACACCTTC
CASSLGQPYGYTF
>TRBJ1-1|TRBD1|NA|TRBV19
TGTGCCAGTAGTGCGCATCCGGGACAGGGGGAGGGAAACACTGAAGCTTTCTTT
CASSAHPGQGEGNTEAFF
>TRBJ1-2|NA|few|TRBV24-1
TGTGCCACCAGTGTAGATTATGCCAGGGAATATGGCTACACCTTC
CATSVDYAREYGYTF
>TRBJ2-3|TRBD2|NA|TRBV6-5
TGTGCCATCCGAAGGCGGGAGAGCACAGATACGCAGTATTTT
CAIRRRESTDTQYF
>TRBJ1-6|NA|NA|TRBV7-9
TGTGCCAGCAGCCCTCCGAGCTCCTATAATTCACCCCTCCACTTT
CASSPPSSYNSPLHF
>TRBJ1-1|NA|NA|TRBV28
TGTGCCAGCAGTATCCGGGGGAACACTGAAGCTTTCTTT
CASSIRGNTEAFF
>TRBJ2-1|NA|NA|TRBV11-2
TGTGCCAGCAGCTTAGAGATGGGCCTAGCTGCGCTCAATGAGCAGTTCTTC
CASSLEMGLAALNEQFF
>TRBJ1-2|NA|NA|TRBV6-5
TGTGCCAGCAGAGCTTACACCCAAGGGGACTATGGCTACACCTTC
CASRAYTQGDYGYTF
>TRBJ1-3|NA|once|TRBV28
TGTGCCATTACAGGGTTCTCTGGAAACACCATATATTTT
CAITGFSGNTIYF
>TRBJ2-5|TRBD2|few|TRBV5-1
TGCGCCAGCAGCTTGGGTGGGAGCGGGGGAGAGACCCAGTACTTC
CASSLGGSGGETQYF
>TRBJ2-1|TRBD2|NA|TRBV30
TGTGCCTGGAGGACTAGCGGGACCAATGAGCAGTTCTTC
CAWRTSGTNEQFF
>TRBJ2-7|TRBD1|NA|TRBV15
TGTGCCACCAGCAGAGCTTTGGGACAGGGCTCCTACGAGCAGTACTTC
CATSRALGQGSYEQYF
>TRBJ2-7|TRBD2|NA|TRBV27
TGTGCCAGCCAGGAGCGAGCGGGAGGGTACGAGCAGTACTTC
CASQERAGGYEQYF
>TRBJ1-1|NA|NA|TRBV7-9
TGTGCCAGCAGCTCGGGCGGGCACCGGAACACTGAAGCTTTCTTT
CASSSGGHRNTEAFF
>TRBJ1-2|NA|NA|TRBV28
TGTGCTCTCCAGGAATCTAACTATGGCTACACCTTC
CALQESNYGYTF
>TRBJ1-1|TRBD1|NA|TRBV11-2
TGTGCCAGCAGCCTCACCCCCCCCTACAGGGGAACAATGAACACTGAAGCTTTCTTT
CASSLTPPYRGTMNTEAFF
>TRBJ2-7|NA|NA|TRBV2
TGTGCCAGCAGTGATTCGGGGACCTACGAGCAGTACTTC
CASSDSGTYEQYF
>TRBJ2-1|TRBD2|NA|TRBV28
TGTGCCAGCAGTTTTGGGTCTAGCGGGTACAATGAGCAGTTCTTC
CASSFGSSGYNEQFF
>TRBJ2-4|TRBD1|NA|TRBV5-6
TGTGCCAGCAGCTCCGACAGGGGAGCCAAAAACATTCAGTACTTC
CASSSDRGAKNIQYF
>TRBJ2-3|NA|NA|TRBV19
TGTGCCAGTAGTCTCTTAGATACGCAGTATTTT
CASSLLDTQYF